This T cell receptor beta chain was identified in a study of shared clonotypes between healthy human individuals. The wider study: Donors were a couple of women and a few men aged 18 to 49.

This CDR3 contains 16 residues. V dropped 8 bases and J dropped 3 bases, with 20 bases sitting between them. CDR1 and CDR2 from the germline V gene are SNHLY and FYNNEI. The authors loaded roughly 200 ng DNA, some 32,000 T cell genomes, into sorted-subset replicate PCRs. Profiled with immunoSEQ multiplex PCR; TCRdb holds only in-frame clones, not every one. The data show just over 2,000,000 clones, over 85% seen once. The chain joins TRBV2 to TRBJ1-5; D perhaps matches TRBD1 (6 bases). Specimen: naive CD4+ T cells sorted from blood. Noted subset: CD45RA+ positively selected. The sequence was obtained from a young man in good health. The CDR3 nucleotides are TGTGCCAGCGGATTCGGGACATTGCTTATCAATCAGCCCCAGCATTTT. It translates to CASGFGTLLINQPQHF. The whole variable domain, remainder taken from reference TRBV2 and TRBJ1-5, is EPEVTQTPSHQVTQMGQEVILRCVPISNHLYFYWYRQILGQKVEFLVSFYNNEISEKSEIFDDQFSVERPDGSNFTLKIRSTKLEDSAMYFCASGFGTLLINQPQHFGDGTRLSIL.